The entry below gives a single T cell receptor (beta chain) sequence along with its context. This specimen belongs to a study of blood T cell repertoires in COVID-19. The wider study: T cells, B-cell-depleted T cells, or PBMCs supplied cDNA or gDNA.

In the original processing: From reference gene primer amplification, estimates of nucleated cell counts were derived. The data were produced by immunoSEQ multiplex PCR, yet TCRdb's version contains in-frame clones alone and is incomplete. V and J calls and clone size follow that table, whereas D and trimming were derived from the DNA. The sample carries 300,000 or so clones, 70% to 90% recorded once. Cohorts were determined from participant-reported clinical history. Recovered participants had two consecutive negative NP/OP PCR tests, healthcare professional clearance, or symptom resolution. The clonotype comes from a woman aged 30 to 39 who had recovered from COVID-19. Sequenced material: PBMCs or T cells enriched from blood (not recorded which).

CDR3 protein: CASSPDRFSLNTEAFF. The CDR3 coding sequence is TGTGCCAGCAGCCCGGACAGATTTTCTTTGAACACTGAAGCTTTCTTT. The chain combines TRBV11-2 with TRBJ1-1; a weak D match, TRBD1 (6 bases). V was trimmed by 5 bases and J by 0 bases, leaving 16 bases between them. This CDR3 is 16 amino acids long. Per germline, CDR1 SGHAT and CDR2 FQNNGV.